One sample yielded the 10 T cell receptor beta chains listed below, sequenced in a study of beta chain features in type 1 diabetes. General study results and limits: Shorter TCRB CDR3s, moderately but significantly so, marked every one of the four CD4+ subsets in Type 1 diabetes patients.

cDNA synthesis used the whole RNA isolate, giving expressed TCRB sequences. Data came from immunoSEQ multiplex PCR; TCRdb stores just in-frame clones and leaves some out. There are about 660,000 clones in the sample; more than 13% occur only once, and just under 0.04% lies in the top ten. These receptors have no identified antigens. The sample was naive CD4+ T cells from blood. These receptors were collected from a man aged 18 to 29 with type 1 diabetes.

CDR3 sequence reads: CASISGLGGSTDTQYF. As DNA, the CDR3 is TGTGCCAGCATCTCGGGGTTGGGTGGGTCCACAGATACGCAGTATTTT. The gene calls are TRBV28 and TRBJ2-3; D may be TRBD2 (5 bases). The CDR3 consists of 16 residues. Germline CDR1 MDHEN, CDR2 SYDVKM. The V and J ends lost 7 bases and 2 bases respectively, with 19 bases between them.

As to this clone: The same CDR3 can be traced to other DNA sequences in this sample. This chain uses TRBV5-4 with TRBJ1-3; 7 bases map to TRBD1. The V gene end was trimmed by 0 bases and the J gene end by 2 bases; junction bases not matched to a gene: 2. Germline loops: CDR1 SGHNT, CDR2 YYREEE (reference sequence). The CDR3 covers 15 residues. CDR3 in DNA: TGTGCCAGCAGCTTGGGGCAGGGGGCTGGAAACACCATATATTTT. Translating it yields CASSLGQGAGNTIYF.

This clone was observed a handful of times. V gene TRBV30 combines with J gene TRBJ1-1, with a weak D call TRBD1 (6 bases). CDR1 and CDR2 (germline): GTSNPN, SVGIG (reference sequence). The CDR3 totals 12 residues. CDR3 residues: CAWGHQNTEAFF. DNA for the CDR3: TGTGCTTGGGGACACCAGAACACTGAAGCTTTCTTT.

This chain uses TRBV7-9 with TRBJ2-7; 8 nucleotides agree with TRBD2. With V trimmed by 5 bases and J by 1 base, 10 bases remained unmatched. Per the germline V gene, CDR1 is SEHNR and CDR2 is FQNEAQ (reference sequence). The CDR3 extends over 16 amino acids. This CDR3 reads CASSPRGGSFSYEQYF. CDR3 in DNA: TGTGCCAGCAGCCCCCGGGGGGGGTCCTTTTCCTACGAGCAGTACTTC.

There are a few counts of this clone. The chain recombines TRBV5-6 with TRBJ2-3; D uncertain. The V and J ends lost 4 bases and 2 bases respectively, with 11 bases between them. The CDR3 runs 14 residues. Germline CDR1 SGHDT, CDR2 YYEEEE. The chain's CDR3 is CASSHLTSTDTQYF. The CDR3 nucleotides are TGTGCCAGCAGCCACCTCACCTCCACAGATACGCAGTATTTT.

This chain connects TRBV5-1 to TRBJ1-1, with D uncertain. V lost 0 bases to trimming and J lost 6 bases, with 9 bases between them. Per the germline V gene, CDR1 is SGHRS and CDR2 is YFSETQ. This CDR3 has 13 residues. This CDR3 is CASSLASLPEAFF. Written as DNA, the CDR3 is TGCGCCAGCAGCTTGGCAAGTCTACCTGAAGCTTTCTTT.

CDR3 protein: CASSPRGGRNEQFF. The CDR3 DNA follows: TGTGCCAGCAGCCCGAGAGGGGGGCGAAATGAGCAGTTCTTC. V and J are TRBV6-1 and TRBJ2-1, with D perhaps assigned TRBD1 or TRBD2 (6 bases each). This CDR3 has 14 amino acids. The V end was cut by 6 bases, the J end by 7 bases, with 16 bases between. Germline CDR1 is MNHNS and CDR2 is SASEGT.

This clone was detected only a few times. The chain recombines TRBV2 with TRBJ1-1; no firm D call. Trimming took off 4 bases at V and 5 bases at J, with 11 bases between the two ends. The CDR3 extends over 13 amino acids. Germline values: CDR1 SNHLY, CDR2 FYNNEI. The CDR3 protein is CASSVEEGTEAFF. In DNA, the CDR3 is TGTGCCAGCAGTGTGGAGGAAGGGACTGAAGCTTTCTTT. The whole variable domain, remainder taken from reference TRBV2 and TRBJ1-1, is EPEVTQTPSHQVTQMGQEVILRCVPISNHLYFYWYRQILGQKVEFLVSFYNNEISEKSEIFDDQFSVERPDGSNFTLKIRSTKLEDSAMYFCASSVEEGTEAFFGQGTRLTVV.

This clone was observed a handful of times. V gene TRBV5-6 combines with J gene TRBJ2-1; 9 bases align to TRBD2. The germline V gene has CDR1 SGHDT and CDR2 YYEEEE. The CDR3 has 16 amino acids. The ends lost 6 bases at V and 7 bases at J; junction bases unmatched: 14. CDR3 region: CASTRRGTSIQNEQFF. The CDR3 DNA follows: TGTGCCAGCACCCGGCGCGGGACTAGCATCCAAAATGAGCAGTTCTTC.

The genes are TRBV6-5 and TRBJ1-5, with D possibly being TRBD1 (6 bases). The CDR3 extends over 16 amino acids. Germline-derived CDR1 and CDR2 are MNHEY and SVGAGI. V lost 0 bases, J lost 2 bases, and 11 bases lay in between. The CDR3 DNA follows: TGTGCCAGCAGTTACTCCGCGGGGGCGGGCAATCAGCCCCAGCATTTT. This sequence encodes CASSYSAGAGNQPQHF.